The 30 T cell receptor beta chains given below trace back to one sample, sequenced in a study of cytomegalovirus exposure and HLA in healthy donors. The primer mix had 60 Vbeta and 13 Jbeta primers. This table comes from immunoSEQ multiplex PCR, and its TCRdb copy is limited to in-frame clones, with some not included. The table shows roughly 80,000 clones, with about 68% occurring only once. Material for sequencing was PBMCs. Every receptor here comes from a woman aged 45 to 65 in good health and CMV-seropositive.

The chain carries TRBV28 and TRBJ2-7, with a weak D call TRBD1 (6 bases). CDR1 is MDHEN and CDR2 is SYDVKM in the germline V gene. Deletions cut 5 bases from V and 9 bases from J, with 11 bases between. The CDR3 has 11 residues. Here the CDR3 DNA reads TGTGCCAGCAGTACAGGGATAGCGCAGTACGTC. Translating it yields CASSTGIAQYV.

The rearrangement joins TRBV6-5 to TRBJ2-7; no definite D call. The CDR3 is made up of 12 amino acids. Germline CDR1 reads MNHEY; CDR2 reads SVGAGI. Trimming removed 1 base from V and 6 bases from J, with 7 bases in between. The CDR3 loop is CASSYWRGEQYF. CDR3 nucleotides: TGTGCCAGCAGTTACTGGAGAGGCGAGCAGTACTTC.

This clone was recorded once. V is TRBV9 and J is TRBJ1-1, with D uncertain. The CDR3 consists of 13 residues. Trimming removed 0 bases at V and 1 base at J, with 4 bases between. Looked up from germline, CDR1 is SGDLS and CDR2 is YYNGEE. CDR3: CASSVDGNTEAFF. CDR3 nucleotide sequence: TGTGCCAGCAGCGTAGACGGGAACACTGAAGCTTTCTTT.

V is TRBV6-6 and J is TRBJ2-7; the D is unclear. V lost 6 bases, J lost 2 bases, and 17 bases lay in between. Germline loops: CDR1 MNHNY, CDR2 SVGAGI (reference sequence). The CDR3 has 15 amino acids. CDR3 sequence (DNA): TGTGCCAGCAGCCTTAAGCAGCGCTCGACCTACGAGCAGTACTTC. This encodes CASSLKQRSTYEQYF.

The chain has TRBV18 and TRBJ1-6, with 11 bases fitting TRBD1. Germline V gives CDR1 KGHSH, CDR2 LQKENI. V dropped 4 bases and J dropped 10; count of bases not matched to a gene: 6. The CDR3 length is 15 residues. For the CDR3, the DNA is TGTGCCAGCTCACTCTCGGGACAGGGGGGATCACCCCTCCACTTT. It codes for CASSLSGQGGSPLHF.

The chain is built from TRBV2 and TRBJ2-5; no clear D. The CDR3 contains 13 residues. Germline V gives CDR1 SNHLY, CDR2 FYNNEI. V was trimmed by 3 bases and J by 5 bases, leaving 10 bases between them. CDR3 sequence (DNA): TGTGCCAGCAGTGACGGAGTCGAGGAGACCCAGTACTTC. It codes for CASSDGVEETQYF.

The chain is built from TRBV5-1 and TRBJ1-1; weak D call: TRBD1 (6 bases). The CDR3 loop spans 16 amino acids. V was clipped by 4 bases and J by 0 bases, with 16 bases between them. The germline V gene encodes CDR1 SGHRS and CDR2 YFSETQ. CDR3 amino acids: CASSKTGSGLNTEAFF. DNA of the CDR3: TGCGCCAGCAGCAAAACAGGGAGCGGTTTGAACACTGAAGCTTTCTTT. The whole variable domain, filled in from reference TRBV5-1 and TRBJ1-1, reads KAGVTQTPRYLIKTRGQQVTLSCSPISGHRSVSWYQQTPGQGLQFLFEYFSETQRNKGNFPGRFSGRQFSNSRSEMNVSTLELGDSALYLCASSKTGSGLNTEAFFGQGTRLTVV.

This clone was seen only a few times. The J gene is TRBJ2-1, the V gene TRBV6-4; TRBD2 aligns across 8 bases. V dropped 6 bases and J dropped 3; count of bases not matched to a gene: 1. The CDR3 covers 13 residues. The V gene's germline CDR1 is MRHNA and CDR2 SNTAGT. The CDR3: CASSGGDYNEQFF. The CDR3 nucleotides are TGTGCCAGCAGCGGGGGGGACTACAATGAGCAGTTCTTC.

This clone has just a few counts. The chain employs TRBV5-6 and TRBJ1-1, with D perhaps matching TRBD1 (6 bases). The V gene's germline CDR1 is SGHDT and CDR2 YYEEEE. This CDR3 is built from 15 residues. V was shortened by 4 bases and J by 4 bases, with 17 bases between the two germline ends. CDR3 protein: CASSLRDNGATEAFF. In nucleotides, the CDR3 is TGTGCCAGCAGCCTCCGGGACAACGGGGCCACTGAAGCTTTCTTT.

This chain links TRBV30 with TRBJ2-1, with a weak D call TRBD2 (5 bases). CDR3 length: 14 amino acids. In germline, CDR1 is GTSNPN, CDR2 SVGIG (reference sequence). In DNA, the CDR3 is TGTGCTTCCGGGGTCCTGAGCTCCTACAATGAGCAGTTCTTC. This translates into CASGVLSSYNEQFF. The entire variable domain, with the rest obtained from reference TRBV30 and TRBJ2-1, is as follows: SQTIHQWPATLVQPVGSPLSLECTVEGTSNPNLYWYRQAAGRGLQLLFYSVGIGQISSEVPQNLSASRPQDRQFILSSKKLLLSDSGFYLCASGVLSSYNEQFFGPGTRLTVL.

The table lists this clone with a few counts. The rearrangement uses TRBV18 and TRBJ1-1, with D hard to call. The CDR3 totals 14 residues. With 4 bases removed from V and 3 bases from J, the gap between germline ends came to 12 bases. Germline lookup yields CDR1 KGHSH and CDR2 LQKENI. Written as DNA, the CDR3 is TGTGCCAGCTCACAGGCAGGCGCTGACACTGAAGCTTTCTTT. Its protein is CASSQAGADTEAFF.

This clone was picked up one time. The chain couples TRBV6-1 to TRBJ2-3, with 7 bases matching TRBD2. The V segment lost 2 bases and the J segment 0 bases; nucleotides outside the gene matches: 11. This CDR3 region has 18 residues. Germline lookup yields CDR1 MNHNS and CDR2 SASEGT. The CDR3 DNA is TGTGCCAGCAGTGAAAGATGGCTAGCGGTCTCTAGCACAGATACGCAGTATTTT. Translation: CASSERWLAVSSTDTQYF.

The rearrangement joins TRBV4-1 to TRBJ1-1; no reliable D call. The ends were cut back, 0 bases at V and 3 bases at J, with 11 bases in the middle. Germline CDR1 reads MGHRA; CDR2 reads YSYEKL. CDR3 length equals 15 residues. The CDR3 sequence: CASSQDRHPDTEAFF. DNA of the CDR3: TGCGCCAGCAGCCAAGATCGACACCCGGACACTGAAGCTTTCTTT.

V is TRBV6-5 and J is TRBJ1-2; possible D gene TRBD1, 5 bases. Deletions cut 6 bases from V and 8 bases from J, with 10 bases between. This CDR3 has 11 amino acids. The germline CDR1 and CDR2 sequences are MNHEY and SVGAGI. The CDR3 here is CASRTGGGYTF. DNA of the CDR3: TGTGCCAGCAGAACAGGCGGAGGCTACACCTTC.

This CDR3 reads CASSRTHQGKETQYF. CDR3 DNA sequence: TGCGCCAGCAGCCGCACTCATCAGGGGAAAGAGACCCAGTACTTC. This chain uses TRBV4-1 with TRBJ2-5; perhaps TRBD1 as D (6 bases). CDR3 length: 15 amino acids. Trimming left V 4 bases short and J 3 bases short, with 15 bases between. Germline V CDR1 and CDR2: MGHRA, YSYEKL.

V gene TRBV7-2 combines with J gene TRBJ2-2, with 9 bases lining up with TRBD2. The CDR3 runs 17 residues. V dropped 2 bases and J dropped 3; count of bases not matched to a gene: 7. CDR1 is SGHTA and CDR2 is FQGNSA in the germline V gene. CDR3: CASSLFAGGPDTGELFF. In nucleotides, the CDR3 is TGTGCCAGCAGCTTATTCGCGGGGGGGCCGGACACCGGGGAGCTGTTTTTT.

The chain employs TRBV5-1 and TRBJ2-1, with a possible D match to TRBD2 (5 bases). The length of the CDR3 is 13 residues. With 5 bases removed from V and 8 bases from J, the gap between germline ends came to 14 bases. The germline gives CDR1 SGHRS, CDR2 YFSETQ. In DNA, the CDR3 is TGCGCCAGCAGGGTAGCGTCAGTCGATGAGCAGTTCTTC. Protein sequence: CASRVASVDEQFF.

V gene TRBV4-1 combines with J gene TRBJ2-7; tentative D call: TRBD1 (5 bases). The length of the CDR3 is 18 residues. Germline V gene data show CDR1 as MGHRA and CDR2 as YSYEKL. The V end lost 0 bases, the J end lost 0 bases, and 18 bases lay between the germline ends. In DNA form, the CDR3 reads TGCGCCAGCAGCCAAGAACGGCCCCTACAGGAACTCTCCTACGAGCAGTACTTC. This sequence encodes CASSQERPLQELSYEQYF.

The chain joins TRBV28 to TRBJ1-6, with 8 bases matching TRBD1. The CDR3 length is 14 residues. V lost 5 bases and J lost 7; bases outside the gene matches: 4. Germline V gene sequence: CDR1 MDHEN, CDR2 SYDVKM. The CDR3 is CASSQQGVNSPLHF. The CDR3 DNA is TGTGCCAGCAGTCAACAGGGGGTGAATTCACCCCTCCACTTT.

The CDR3: CASSSIDRGHRNEKLFF. The CDR3 DNA reads TGTGCCAGCAGCTCCATCGACAGGGGGCACCGGAATGAAAAACTGTTTTTT. The chain is built from TRBV7-9 and TRBJ1-4; 10 bases align to TRBD1. The V gene end was trimmed by 4 bases and the J gene end by 5 bases; junction bases not matched to a gene: 10. The CDR3 runs to 17 residues. Germline V lookup: CDR1 SEHNR, CDR2 FQNEAQ (reference sequence).

The chain couples TRBV7-3 to TRBJ2-3; 11 bases are a match to TRBD2. The length of the CDR3 is 19 residues. Unmatched junction bases numbered 12, after V lost 0 bases and J lost 4 bases. Germline CDR1 is SGHTA and CDR2 is FQGTGA. The CDR3: CASSLTGLAGGRVADTQYF. CDR3 coding DNA: TGTGCCAGCAGCTTAACGGGGCTAGCGGGGGGCCGGGTTGCAGATACGCAGTATTTT.

V gene TRBV9 combines with J gene TRBJ1-5; D is undetermined. The CDR3 extends over 14 amino acids. Germline V gene sequence: CDR1 SGDLS, CDR2 YYNGEE. V gave up 4 bases and J gave up 0 bases, with 8 bases separating them. CDR3 bases: TGTGCCAGCAGCTCCCCAGGTAGCAATCAGCCCCAGCATTTT. It specifies CASSSPGSNQPQHF. The full variable domain, its missing parts supplied by reference TRBV9 and TRBJ1-5, is DSGVTQTPKHLITATGQRVTLRCSPRSGDLSVYWYQQSLDQGLQFLIQYYNGEERAKGNILERFSAQQFPDLHSELNLSSLELGDSALYFCASSSPGSNQPQHFGDGTRLSIL.

The chain combines TRBV11-2 with TRBJ2-1, with 10 bases identical to TRBD2. There are 18 residues in the CDR3. After removal of 5 bases from V and 7 bases from J, the junction contained 17 bases not matched to a gene. From germline, CDR1 is SGHAT and CDR2 FQNNGV. CDR3 loop: CASSPYPSGGLKGNEQFF. CDR3 bases: TGTGCCAGCAGCCCGTACCCTAGCGGGGGCCTGAAGGGTAATGAGCAGTTCTTC. Looking up the rest from reference TRBV11-2 and TRBJ2-1 gives the full variable domain: EAGVAQSPRYKIIEKRQSVAFWCNPISGHATLYWYQQILGQGPKLLIQFQNNGVVDDSQLPKDRFSAERLKGVDSTLKIQPAKLEDSAVYLCASSPYPSGGLKGNEQFFGPGTRLTVL.

This clone was recorded a few times. The gene calls are TRBV13 and TRBJ2-5; 10 positions match TRBD2. Germline values: CDR1 PRHDT, CDR2 FYEKMQ (reference sequence). After removal of 3 bases from V and 3 bases from J, the junction contained 10 bases not matched to a gene. CDR3 length: 17 residues. CDR3 in DNA: TGTGCCAGCAGCTTTAGCGGGGGGCCTACCGGGGAAGAGACCCAGTACTTC. Its translation: CASSFSGGPTGEETQYF.

The DNA for the CDR3 is TGTGCCAGCAGCCAAGATAGGGGAACTGAAGCTTTCTTT. Residues: CASSQDRGTEAFF. V gene TRBV14 combines with J gene TRBJ1-1; the D gene is possibly TRBD1 (5 bases). Trimming shortened V by 0 bases and J by 5 bases, and 7 bases separated the two germline ends. The CDR3 contains 13 residues. CDR1 is SGHDN, CDR2 FVKESK, per germline.

This clone was detected only a few times. The J gene is TRBJ2-3, the V gene TRBV29-1; TRBD1 is a possible D gene (6 bases). Germline assignment: CDR1 SQVTM and CDR2 ANQGSEA. The CDR3 covers 14 residues. V was clipped by 2 bases and J by 4 bases, with 13 bases between them. The CDR3 spells CSVEYNRDPDTQYF. The DNA of the CDR3 is TGCAGCGTTGAATACAACAGGGATCCAGATACGCAGTATTTT.

The genes are TRBV15 and TRBJ1-1; D uncertain. V gave up 0 bases and J gave up 4 bases, with 9 bases separating them. There are 14 residues in the CDR3. CDR1 LNHNV and CDR2 YYDKDF come from the germline V gene (reference sequence). CDR3 DNA sequence: TGTGCCACCAGCAGAGAACGGGAGGCCACTGAAGCTTTCTTT. Encoded protein: CATSREREATEAFF.

The chain combines TRBV7-2 with TRBJ1-2; possible D gene TRBD1, 5 bases. The CDR3 is 12 amino acids. The germline V gene has CDR1 SGHTA and CDR2 FQGNSA. Trimming shortened V by 6 bases and J by 5 bases, and 10 bases separated the two germline ends. The CDR3 is CASRDTEYGYTF. The CDR3 DNA follows: TGTGCCAGCAGGGACACAGAGTATGGCTACACCTTC.

The CDR3 nucleotides read TGTGCCAGCAGCTTAGCGGGGGGACAGGGGTCCCCCGGGGAGCTGTTTTTT. This encodes CASSLAGGQGSPGELFF. The V call is TRBV7-3, the J call TRBJ2-2; 10 nucleotides line up with TRBD1. V dropped 2 bases and J dropped 6; count of bases not matched to a gene: 9. CDR3 length equals 17 residues. Germline CDR1 and CDR2: SGHTA and FQGTGA.

For this clone: The same CDR3 also results from other DNA sequences found in this sample. The chain links TRBV5-4 to TRBJ1-5; unclear D gene. The CDR3 extends over 15 amino acids. Trimming left V 3 bases short and J 4 bases short, with 14 bases between. Germline V gene sequence: CDR1 SGHNT, CDR2 YYREEE (reference sequence). DNA for the CDR3: TGTGCCAGCAGCTCTGATTCCGCTGAGAATCAGCCCCAGCATTTT. It codes for CASSSDSAENQPQHF. The full variable domain, in which reference TRBV5-4 and TRBJ1-5 provide the parts outside the CDR3, is ETGVTQSPTHLIKTRGQQVTLRCSSQSGHNTVSWYQQALGQGPQFIFQYYREEENGRGNFPPRFSGLQFPNYSSELNVNALELDDSALYLCASSSDSAENQPQHFGDGTRLSIL.